The subject of this entry is one T cell receptor beta chain. This clonotype was seen more than once but under ten times. Its antigen remains unidentified. No quality values exist for individual bases; no much larger clone is one base distant. The data originate from a study of identical twins listed by TCRdb under 2016. Regarding the study in general: The study deep-sequenced TCR alpha and beta repertoires from monozygotic twins, unrelated adults of various ages and cord blood to test whether fetal clonotypes persist. To rule out contamination, the twin experiments were replicated at different times with different library preparation protocols.

The library came from 5' RACE. TCRdb records Illumina HiSeq 2000 as the sequencer. Template switching added a universal primer binding site, and the final cDNA carried a unique molecular identifier that allowed TCR cDNA molecules to be counted accurately. First-strand cDNA for TCR alpha and beta chains was synthesized from specific primers in the conserved constant-segment region. Each cDNA library was double barcoded, with a SMART-Mk sample barcode plus Illumina barcodes, to control for contamination. TruSeq adapter sequences along with Illumina sample barcodes were introduced in two successive PCR steps. The Illumina HiSeq platform was used with custom primers to sequence TCR alpha and beta cDNA libraries. From the authors' description of their analysis: Raw reads were processed with MiGEC to extract unique molecular identifiers, and MiXCR was used to determine CDR3 positions. For each individual, recombination models were inferred using an EM algorithm with the repgenHMM and IGoR tools. Shared clonotype analysis was performed with the tcR package in R, normalizing sharing by the product of cloneset sizes. Out-of-frame nonproductive sequences were analyzed to study raw recombination free of thymic and clonal selection effects. TCRdb passed the public sequencing reads through fastp at Q25 and MiXCR, retaining productive beta sequences. Each entry is one CDR3 protein sequence, shown with its most common DNA and genes. The V and J calls and clone size come from TCRdb's table, not from the authors' own analysis. This sample comprises more than 200,000 distinct CDR3 sequences, 11% to 15% of them detected only once. The top ten clonotypes cover 8.8% of the sample.

The CDR3 spans 11 residues, from the cysteine through the phenylalanine. Just the 33-base CDR3 DNA is kept, in frame starting at base 1. Sequences MNHEY (CDR1) and SMNVEV (CDR2) are obtained from the germline V gene (reference sequence). A distance of 2 bases separates the germline ends of V and J, which lose 8 bases and 3 bases respectively. Paper-wide results and their limitations: In beta out-of-frame sequences, excess twin sharing was weaker, because having fewer shared sequences lowered the signal-to-noise ratio. Zero-insertion analyses could be partly confounded by invariant T cells such as MAIT and iNKT, although diverse VJ usage argued against such confounding for most clonotypes. Abundant cord blood beta clonotypes had fewer insertions, young adult naive repertoires showed a similar but weaker trend, and memory repertoires showed no such trend. In monozygotic twins, recombination models systematically underestimated out-of-frame TCR alpha sharing, but the models matched the sharing seen between unrelated individuals. Because the same donors could not be followed over many years, the conclusions relied on cross-sectional statistical analysis. Compared with coincidental sharing between unrelated individuals, out-of-frame TCR alpha sequences shared between twins had an excess of sequences with low generation probability.

Every donor was a healthy Caucasian. Miltenyi CD45RO+ enrichment and human naive T-cell isolation kits were used to isolate memory (CD45RO+) and naive T cells from PBMC. The TCR was taken from a woman aged 18-29 years in good health. Sequencing was carried out using memory (CD45RO+) T cells sorted from blood. The meaning of the sample's cell subset or site label: CD45RO+ enriched T cells. The chain links TRBV27 with TRBJ2-6, with the D gene too uncertain to name. The CDR3 here reads CASRGANVLTF. The nucleotide sequence reads TGTGCCAGCCGTGGGGCCAACGTCCTGACTTTC.